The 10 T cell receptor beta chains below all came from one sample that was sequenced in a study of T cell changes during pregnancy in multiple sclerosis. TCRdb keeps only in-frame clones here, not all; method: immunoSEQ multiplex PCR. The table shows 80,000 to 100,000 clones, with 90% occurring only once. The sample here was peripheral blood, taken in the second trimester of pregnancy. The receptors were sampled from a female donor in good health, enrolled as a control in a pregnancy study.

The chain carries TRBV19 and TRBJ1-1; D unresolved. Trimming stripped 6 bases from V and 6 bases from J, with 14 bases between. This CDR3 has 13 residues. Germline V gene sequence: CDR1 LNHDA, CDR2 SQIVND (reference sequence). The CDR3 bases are TGTGCCAGTAGCCTACCCCAACGCGCTGAAGCTTTCTTT. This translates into CASSLPQRAEAFF.

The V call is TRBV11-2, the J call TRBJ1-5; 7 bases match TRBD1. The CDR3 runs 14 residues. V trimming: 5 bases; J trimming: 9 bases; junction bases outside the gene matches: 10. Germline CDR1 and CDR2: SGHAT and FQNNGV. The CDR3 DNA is TGTGCCAGCAGCCGAAACAGGGGAGGCGGGCCCCAGCATTTT. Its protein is CASSRNRGGGPQHF.

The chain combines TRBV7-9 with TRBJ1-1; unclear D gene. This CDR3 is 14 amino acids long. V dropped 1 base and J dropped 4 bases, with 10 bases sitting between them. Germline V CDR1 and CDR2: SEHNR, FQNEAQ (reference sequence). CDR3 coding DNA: TGTGCCAGCAGCTTAGATGGCTCATCCACTGAAGCTTTCTTT. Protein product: CASSLDGSSTEAFF. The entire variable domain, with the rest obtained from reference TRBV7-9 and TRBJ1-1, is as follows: DTGVSQNPRHKITKRGQNVTFRCDPISEHNRLYWYRQTLGQGPEFLTYFQNEAQLEKSRLLSDRFSAERPKGSFSTLEIQRTEQGDSAMYLCASSLDGSSTEAFFGQGTRLTVV.

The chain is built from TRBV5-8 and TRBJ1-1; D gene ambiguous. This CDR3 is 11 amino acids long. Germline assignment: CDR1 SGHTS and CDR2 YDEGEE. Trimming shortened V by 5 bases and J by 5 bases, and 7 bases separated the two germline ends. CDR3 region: CASSWATEAFF. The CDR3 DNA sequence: TGTGCCAGCAGTTGGGCTACTGAAGCTTTCTTT.

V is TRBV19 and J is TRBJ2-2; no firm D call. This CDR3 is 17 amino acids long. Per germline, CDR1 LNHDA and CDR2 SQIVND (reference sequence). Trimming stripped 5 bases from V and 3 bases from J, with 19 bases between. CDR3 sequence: CASSSHPSVRDTGELFF. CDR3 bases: TGTGCCAGTAGTTCCCATCCTTCCGTTCGGGACACCGGGGAGCTGTTTTTT.

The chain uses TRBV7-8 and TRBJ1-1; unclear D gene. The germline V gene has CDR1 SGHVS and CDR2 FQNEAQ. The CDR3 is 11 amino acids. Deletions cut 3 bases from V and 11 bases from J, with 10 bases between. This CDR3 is CASSLGSKAFF. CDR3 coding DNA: TGTGCCAGCAGCTTGGGGAGTAAGGCTTTCTTT.

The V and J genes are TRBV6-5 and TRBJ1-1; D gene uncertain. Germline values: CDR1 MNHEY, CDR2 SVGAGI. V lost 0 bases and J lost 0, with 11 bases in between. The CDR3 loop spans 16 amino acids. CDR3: CASSYSRYLLNTEAFF. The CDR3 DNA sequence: TGTGCCAGCAGTTACTCGAGGTATTTGCTGAACACTGAAGCTTTCTTT.

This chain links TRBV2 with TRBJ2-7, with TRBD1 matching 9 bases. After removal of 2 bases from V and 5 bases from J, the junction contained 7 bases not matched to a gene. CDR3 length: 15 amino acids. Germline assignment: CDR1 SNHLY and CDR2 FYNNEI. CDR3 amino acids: CASSETRTGVDEQYF. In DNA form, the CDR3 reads TGTGCCAGCAGTGAAACACGGACAGGGGTTGACGAGCAGTACTTC.

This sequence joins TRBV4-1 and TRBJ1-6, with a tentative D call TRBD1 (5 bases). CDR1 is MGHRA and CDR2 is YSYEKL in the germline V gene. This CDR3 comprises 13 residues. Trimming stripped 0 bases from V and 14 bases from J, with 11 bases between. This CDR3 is CASSQDTGVALHF. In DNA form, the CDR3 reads TGCGCCAGCAGCCAAGATACGGGGGTGGCCCTCCACTTT.

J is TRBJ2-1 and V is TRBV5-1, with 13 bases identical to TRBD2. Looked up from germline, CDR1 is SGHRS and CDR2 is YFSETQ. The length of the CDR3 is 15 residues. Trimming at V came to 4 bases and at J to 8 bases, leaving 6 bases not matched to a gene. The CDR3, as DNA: TGCGCCAGCAGCCCTCGGACTAGCGGGAGCGATGAGCAGTTCTTC. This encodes CASSPRTSGSDEQFF.